Detailed here is one T cell receptor beta chain. V was trimmed by 0 bases and J by 0 bases, leaving 13 bases between them. CDR1 is SGDLS, CDR2 YYNGEE, per germline. The CDR3 has 16 amino acids. These data originate in a study of blood T cell repertoires in COVID-19. Produced via immunoSEQ multiplex PCR; TCRdb's table is partial and in-frame only. The data hold around 58,000 clones, with roughly nine tenths observed a single time. The chain couples TRBV9 to TRBJ2-7; D perhaps matches TRBD1 (6 bases). The sequence was obtained from a woman aged 60-70 years with active or convalescent COVID-19. Material for sequencing was peripheral blood. Written as DNA, the CDR3 is TGTGCCAGCAGCGTAGCGGACAGCCTGTTCTCCTACGAGCAGTACTTC. It specifies CASSVADSLFSYEQYF.